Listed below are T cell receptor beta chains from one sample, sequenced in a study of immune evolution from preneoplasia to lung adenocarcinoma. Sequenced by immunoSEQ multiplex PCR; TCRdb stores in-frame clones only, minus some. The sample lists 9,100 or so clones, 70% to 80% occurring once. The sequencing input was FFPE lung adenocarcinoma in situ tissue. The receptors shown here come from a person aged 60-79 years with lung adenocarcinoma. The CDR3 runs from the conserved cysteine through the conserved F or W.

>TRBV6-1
CASRDSFEEQYF
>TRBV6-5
CASRASRGNTQYF
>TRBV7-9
CASSLGRDPLHF
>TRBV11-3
CASSLDPGDNEQFF
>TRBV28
CASLRTSGFAGELFF
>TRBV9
CASSSFGLGGDTQYF
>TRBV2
CASSDNTDTQYF
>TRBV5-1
CASSLASGEWTEAFF
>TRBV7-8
CASSLFSGAKDTQYF
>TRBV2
CASRSDGANSPLHF
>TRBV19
CASIPRQGGGTGELFF
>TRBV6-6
CASRGAGVRNEKLFF
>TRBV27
CASSPTGGPYQPQHF
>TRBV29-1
CSVDPIDGYTF
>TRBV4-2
CASSQDEAGHGGTEAFF
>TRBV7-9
CASSGVDQPQHF
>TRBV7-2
CASSLEFNSNQPQHF
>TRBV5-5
CASSLDRASGGYEQYF
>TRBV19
CASSSRGRLEPQHF
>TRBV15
CATSSDWGGTGGVNEQFF
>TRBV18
CASRADSTEAFF
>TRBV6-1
CASRERGAAPITDTQYF
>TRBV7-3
CASAPAPSAADTQYF
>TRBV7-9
CASSFPTGGGTDTQYF
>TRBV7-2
CASSIDRDSQYF
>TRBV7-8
CASSLGQVTGTQYF